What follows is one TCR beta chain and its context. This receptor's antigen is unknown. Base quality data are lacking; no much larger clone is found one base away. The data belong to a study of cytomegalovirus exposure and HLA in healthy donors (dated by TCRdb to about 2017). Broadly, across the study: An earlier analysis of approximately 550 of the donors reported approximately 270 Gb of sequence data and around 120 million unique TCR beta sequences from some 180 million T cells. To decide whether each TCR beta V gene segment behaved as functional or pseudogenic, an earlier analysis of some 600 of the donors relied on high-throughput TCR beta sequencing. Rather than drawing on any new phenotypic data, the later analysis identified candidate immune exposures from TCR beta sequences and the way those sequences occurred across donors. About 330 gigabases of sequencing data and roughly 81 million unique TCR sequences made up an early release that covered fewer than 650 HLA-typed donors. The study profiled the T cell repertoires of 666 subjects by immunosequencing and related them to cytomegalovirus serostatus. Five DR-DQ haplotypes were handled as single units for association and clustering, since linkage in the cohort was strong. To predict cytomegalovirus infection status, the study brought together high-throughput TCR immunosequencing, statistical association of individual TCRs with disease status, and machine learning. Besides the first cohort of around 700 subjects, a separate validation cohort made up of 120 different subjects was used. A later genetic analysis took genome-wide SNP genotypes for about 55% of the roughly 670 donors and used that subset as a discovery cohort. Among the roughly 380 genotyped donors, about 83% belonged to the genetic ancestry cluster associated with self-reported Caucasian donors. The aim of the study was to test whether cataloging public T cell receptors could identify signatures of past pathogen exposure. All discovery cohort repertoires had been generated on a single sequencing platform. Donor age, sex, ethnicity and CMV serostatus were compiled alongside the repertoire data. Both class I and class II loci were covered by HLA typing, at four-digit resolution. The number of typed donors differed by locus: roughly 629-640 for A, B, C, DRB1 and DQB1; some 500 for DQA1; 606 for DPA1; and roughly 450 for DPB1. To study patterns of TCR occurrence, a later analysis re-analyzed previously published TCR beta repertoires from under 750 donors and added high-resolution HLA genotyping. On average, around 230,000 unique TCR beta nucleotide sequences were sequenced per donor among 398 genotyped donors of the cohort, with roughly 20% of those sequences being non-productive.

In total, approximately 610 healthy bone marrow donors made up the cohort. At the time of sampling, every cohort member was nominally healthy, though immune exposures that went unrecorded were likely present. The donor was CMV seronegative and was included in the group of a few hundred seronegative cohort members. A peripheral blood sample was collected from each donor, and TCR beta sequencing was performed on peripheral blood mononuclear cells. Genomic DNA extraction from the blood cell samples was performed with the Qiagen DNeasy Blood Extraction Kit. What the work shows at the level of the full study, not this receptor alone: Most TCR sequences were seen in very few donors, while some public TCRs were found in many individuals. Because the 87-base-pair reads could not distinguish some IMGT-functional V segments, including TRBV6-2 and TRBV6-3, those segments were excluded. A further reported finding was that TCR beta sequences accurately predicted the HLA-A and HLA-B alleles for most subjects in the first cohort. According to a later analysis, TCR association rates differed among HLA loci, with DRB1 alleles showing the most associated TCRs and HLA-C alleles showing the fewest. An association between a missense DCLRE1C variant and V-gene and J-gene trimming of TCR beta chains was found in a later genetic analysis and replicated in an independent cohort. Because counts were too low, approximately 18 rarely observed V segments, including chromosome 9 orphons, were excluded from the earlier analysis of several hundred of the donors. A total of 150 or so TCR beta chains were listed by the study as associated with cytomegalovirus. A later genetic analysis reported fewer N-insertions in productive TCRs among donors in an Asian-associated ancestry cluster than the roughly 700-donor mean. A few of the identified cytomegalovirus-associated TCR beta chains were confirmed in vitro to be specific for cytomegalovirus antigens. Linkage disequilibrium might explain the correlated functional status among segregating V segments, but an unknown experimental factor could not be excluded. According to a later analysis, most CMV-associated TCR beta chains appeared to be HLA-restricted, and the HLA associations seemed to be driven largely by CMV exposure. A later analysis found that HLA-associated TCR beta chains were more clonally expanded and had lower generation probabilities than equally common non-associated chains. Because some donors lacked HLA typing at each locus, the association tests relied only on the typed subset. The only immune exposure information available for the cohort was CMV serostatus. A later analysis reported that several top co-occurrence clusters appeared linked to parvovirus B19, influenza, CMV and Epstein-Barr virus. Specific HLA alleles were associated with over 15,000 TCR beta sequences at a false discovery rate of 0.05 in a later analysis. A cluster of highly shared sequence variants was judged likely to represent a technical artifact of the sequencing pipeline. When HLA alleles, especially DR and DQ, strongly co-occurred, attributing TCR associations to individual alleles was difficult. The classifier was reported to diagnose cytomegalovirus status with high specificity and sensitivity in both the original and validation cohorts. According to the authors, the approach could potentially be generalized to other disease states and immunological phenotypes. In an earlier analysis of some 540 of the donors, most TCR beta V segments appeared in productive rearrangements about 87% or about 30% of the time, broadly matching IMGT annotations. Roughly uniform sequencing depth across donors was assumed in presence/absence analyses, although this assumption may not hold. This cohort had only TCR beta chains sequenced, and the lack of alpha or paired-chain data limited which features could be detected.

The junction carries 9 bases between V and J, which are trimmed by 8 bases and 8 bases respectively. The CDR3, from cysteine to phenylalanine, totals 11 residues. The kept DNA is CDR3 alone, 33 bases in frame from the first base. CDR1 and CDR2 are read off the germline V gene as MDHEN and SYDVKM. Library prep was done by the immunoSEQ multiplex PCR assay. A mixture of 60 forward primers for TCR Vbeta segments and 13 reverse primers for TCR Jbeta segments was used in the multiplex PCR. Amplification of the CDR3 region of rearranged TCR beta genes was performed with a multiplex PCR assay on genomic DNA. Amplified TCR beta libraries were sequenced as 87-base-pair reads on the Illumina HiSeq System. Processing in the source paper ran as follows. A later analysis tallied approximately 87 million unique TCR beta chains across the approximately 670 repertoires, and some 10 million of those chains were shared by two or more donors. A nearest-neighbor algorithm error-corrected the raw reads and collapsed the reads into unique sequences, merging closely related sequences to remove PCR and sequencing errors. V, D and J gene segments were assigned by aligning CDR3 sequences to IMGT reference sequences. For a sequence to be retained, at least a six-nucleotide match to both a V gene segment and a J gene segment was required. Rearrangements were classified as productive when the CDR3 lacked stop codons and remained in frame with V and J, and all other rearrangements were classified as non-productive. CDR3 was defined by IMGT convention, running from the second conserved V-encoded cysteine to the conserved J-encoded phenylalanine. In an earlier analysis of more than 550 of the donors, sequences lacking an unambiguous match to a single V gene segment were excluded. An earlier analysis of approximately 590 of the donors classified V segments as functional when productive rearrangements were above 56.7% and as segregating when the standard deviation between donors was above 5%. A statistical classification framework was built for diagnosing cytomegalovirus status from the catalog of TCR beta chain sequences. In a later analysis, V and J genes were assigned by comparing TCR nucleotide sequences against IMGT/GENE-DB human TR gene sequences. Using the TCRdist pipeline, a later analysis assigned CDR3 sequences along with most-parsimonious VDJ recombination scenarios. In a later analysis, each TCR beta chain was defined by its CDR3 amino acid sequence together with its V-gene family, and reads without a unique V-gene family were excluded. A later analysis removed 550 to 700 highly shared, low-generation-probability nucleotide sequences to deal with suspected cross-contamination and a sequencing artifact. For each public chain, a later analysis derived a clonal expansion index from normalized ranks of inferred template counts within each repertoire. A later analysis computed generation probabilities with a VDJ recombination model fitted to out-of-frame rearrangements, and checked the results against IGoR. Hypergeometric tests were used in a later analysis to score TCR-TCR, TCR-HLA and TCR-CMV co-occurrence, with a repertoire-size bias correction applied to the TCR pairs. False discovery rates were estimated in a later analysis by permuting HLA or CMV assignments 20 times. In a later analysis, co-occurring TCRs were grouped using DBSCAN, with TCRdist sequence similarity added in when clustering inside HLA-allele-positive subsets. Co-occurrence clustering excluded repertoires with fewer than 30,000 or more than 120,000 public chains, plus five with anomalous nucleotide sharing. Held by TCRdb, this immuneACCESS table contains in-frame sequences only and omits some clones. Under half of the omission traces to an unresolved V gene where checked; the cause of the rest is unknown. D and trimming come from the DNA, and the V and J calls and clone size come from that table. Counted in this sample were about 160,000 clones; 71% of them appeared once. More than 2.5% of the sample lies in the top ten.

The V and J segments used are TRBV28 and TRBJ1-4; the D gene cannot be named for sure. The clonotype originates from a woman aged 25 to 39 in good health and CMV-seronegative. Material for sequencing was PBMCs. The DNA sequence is TGTGCCAGCGGCCCCATCGAAAAACTGTTTTTT. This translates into CASGPIEKLFF.